This T cell receptor (beta chain) comes out of a study of blood T cell repertoires in COVID-19. CDR1 is SGDLS and CDR2 is YYNGEE in the germline V gene. The CDR3 contains 16 residues. The V segment lost 0 bases and the J segment 2 bases; nucleotides outside the gene matches: 3. In the original processing: Reference gene primer amplification gave estimated nucleated cell counts. Assay: immunoSEQ multiplex PCR; the TCRdb copy retains only in-frame clones and omits some. The DNA was the basis for D and trimming; V, J and clone size are from that table. The sample contains some 240,000 clones, roughly four fifths of which appear only once. This clone was seen only once.

The rearrangement links TRBV9 to TRBJ2-3, with 10 nucleotides matching TRBD2. Input material: PBMCs or T cells enriched from blood (not recorded which). The TCR sequence derives from a young man with acute COVID-19. DNA of the CDR3: TGTGCCAGCAGCGTAGGGACTAGCGGATACACAGATACGCAGTATTTT. This gives the protein CASSVGTSGYTDTQYF.